The clone carrying this T cell receptor beta chain was detected once. Six replicates per PBMC sample, mostly from 480 ng of genomic DNA. The protocol was immunoSEQ multiplex PCR, while the TCRdb copy is restricted to in-frame clones and leaves out a portion. The table shows fewer than 20,000 clones, with about 69% occurring only once. These data belong to a study of neoadjuvant anti-PD-1 for oral cavity cancer. CDR1 is MNHEY and CDR2 is SVGAGI in the germline V gene. V was clipped by 8 bases and J by 4 bases, with 10 bases between them. The CDR3 spans 12 residues. The chain carries TRBV6-5 and TRBJ2-3; D is perhaps TRBD1 (7 bases). The material sequenced was PBMCs, taken before nivolumab (anti-PD-1) treatment. The TCR sequence derives from a person aged 40-85 years with oral cavity squamous cell carcinoma. The CDR3 DNA reads TGTGCCAGCCAGGGGGGTGCAGATACGCAGTATTTT. It is translated as CASQGGADTQYF.